This T cell receptor beta chain was obtained from a study of type 1 and type 2 diabetes patients. Study outcomes and limitations: Some HECs seen only in T1D might also appear in more T2D or control samples.

V shed 0 bases, J shed 2 bases, and the junction held 6 bases outside the gene matches. This CDR3 has 16 amino acids. Germline V lookup: CDR1 LGHNT, CDR2 FRNRAP. PCR was run on genomic DNA. The TCR beta CDR3 region was amplified using 30 forward and 13 reverse primers. A single record per CDR3 protein comes from TCRdb applying MiXCR to the multiplex PCR reads. This table has around 300,000 distinct CDR3 sequences, roughly 44% appearing once. A word on this clonotype: Its specificity is unknown.

Sequences were obtained from peripheral blood mononuclear cells (PBMCs). The rearrangement joins TRBV12-5 to TRBJ2-5, with 7 bases fitting TRBD1. The receptor was derived from a young man with type 2 diabetes. The CDR3 sequence is CASGLVHRGSQETQYF. CDR3 sequence (DNA): TGTGCTAGTGGTTTGGTACACAGGGGTAGTCAAGAGACCCAGTACTTC.